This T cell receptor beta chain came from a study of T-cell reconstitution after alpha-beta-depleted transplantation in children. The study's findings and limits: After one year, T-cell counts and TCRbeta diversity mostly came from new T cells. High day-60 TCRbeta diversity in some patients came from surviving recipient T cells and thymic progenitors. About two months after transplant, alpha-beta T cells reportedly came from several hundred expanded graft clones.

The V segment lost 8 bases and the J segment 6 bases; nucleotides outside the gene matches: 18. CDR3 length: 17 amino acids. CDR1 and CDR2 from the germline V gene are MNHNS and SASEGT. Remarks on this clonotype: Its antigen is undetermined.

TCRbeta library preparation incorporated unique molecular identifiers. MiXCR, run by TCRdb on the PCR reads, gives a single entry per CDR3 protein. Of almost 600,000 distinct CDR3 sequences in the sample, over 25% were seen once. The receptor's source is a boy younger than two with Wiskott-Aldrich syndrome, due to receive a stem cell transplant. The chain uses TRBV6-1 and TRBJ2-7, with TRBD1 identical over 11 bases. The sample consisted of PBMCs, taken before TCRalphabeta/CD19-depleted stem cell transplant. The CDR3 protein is CASYGTGGVAGRLEQYF. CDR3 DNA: TGTGCCAGCTACGGGACAGGGGGAGTAGCGGGAAGGCTCGAGCAGTACTTC.